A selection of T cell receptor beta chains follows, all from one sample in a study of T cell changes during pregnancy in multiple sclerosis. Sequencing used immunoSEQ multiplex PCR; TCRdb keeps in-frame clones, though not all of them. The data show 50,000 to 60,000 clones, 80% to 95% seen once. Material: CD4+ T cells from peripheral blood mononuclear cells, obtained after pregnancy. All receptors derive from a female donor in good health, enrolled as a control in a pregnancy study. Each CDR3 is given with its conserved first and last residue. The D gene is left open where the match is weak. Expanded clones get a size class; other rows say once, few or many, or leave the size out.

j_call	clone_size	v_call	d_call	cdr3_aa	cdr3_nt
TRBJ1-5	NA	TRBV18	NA	CASSPLSGDQPQHF	TGTGCCAGCTCACCACTTTCGGGGGATCAGCCCCAGCATTTT
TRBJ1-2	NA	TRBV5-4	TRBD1	CASSSLTGGWYGYTF	TGTGCCAGCAGCTCCCTGACAGGGGGCTGGTATGGCTACACCTTC
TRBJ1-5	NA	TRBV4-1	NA	CASSQDDARSNQPQHF	TGCGCCAGCAGCCAAGATGATGCCAGGTCAAATCAGCCCCAGCATTTT
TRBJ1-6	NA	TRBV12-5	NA	CASGLTTGYGSPLHF	TGTGCTAGTGGTTTGACAACAGGGTATGGGTCACCCCTCCACTTT
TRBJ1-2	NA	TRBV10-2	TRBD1	CASSVTGTANYGYTF	TGCGCCAGCAGTGTTACCGGGACAGCTAACTATGGCTACACCTTC
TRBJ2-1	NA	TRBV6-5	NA	CASSYSSSGSNEQFF	TGTGCCAGCAGTTACTCCTCCTCCGGGTCCAATGAGCAGTTCTTC
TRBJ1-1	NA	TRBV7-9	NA	CASTPTGRGSEAFF	TGTGCCAGCACCCCGACAGGCCGTGGCTCTGAAGCTTTCTTT
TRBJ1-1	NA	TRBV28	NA	CASSWSGTRWFPFF	TGTGCCAGCAGTTGGTCCGGGACAAGGTGGTTCCCTTTCTTT
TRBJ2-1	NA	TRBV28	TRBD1	CASSTTGTGAKNEQFF	TGTGCCAGCAGTACCACCGGGACAGGGGCGAAGAATGAGCAGTTCTTC
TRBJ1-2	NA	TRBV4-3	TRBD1	CASSQGTGLGYTF	TGCGCCAGCAGCCAGGGGACAGGGCTTGGCTACACCTTC
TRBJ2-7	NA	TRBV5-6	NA	CASSLGVGEQYF	TGTGCCAGCAGCTTAGGCGTCGGGGAGCAGTACTTC
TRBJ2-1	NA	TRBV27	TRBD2	CASSRSGRTSGRSEQFF	TGTGCCAGCAGCCGAAGCGGTCGGACTAGCGGGAGGAGTGAGCAGTTCTTC
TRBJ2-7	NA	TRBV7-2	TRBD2	CASSSRRSGDYEQYF	TGTGCCAGCAGCTCAAGGCGGAGCGGGGACTACGAGCAGTACTTC
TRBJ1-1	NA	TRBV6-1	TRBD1	CASSRDRVWGAFF	TGTGCCAGCAGCCGGGACAGGGTCTGGGGTGCTTTCTTT
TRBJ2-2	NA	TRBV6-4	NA	CASSEGAGANTGELFF	TGTGCCAGCAGTGAAGGAGCGGGTGCGAACACCGGGGAGCTGTTTTTT
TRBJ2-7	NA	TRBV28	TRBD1	CASSSRRGLDHEQYF	TGTGCCAGCAGTTCCCGAAGGGGGCTAGATCACGAGCAGTACTTC
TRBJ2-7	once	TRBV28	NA	CASSPAGDYEQYF	TGTGCCAGCAGCCCAGCGGGCGACTACGAGCAGTACTTC
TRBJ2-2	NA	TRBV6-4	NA	CASSPQGTGELFF	TGTGCCAGCAGCCCCCAGGGTACCGGGGAGCTGTTTTTT